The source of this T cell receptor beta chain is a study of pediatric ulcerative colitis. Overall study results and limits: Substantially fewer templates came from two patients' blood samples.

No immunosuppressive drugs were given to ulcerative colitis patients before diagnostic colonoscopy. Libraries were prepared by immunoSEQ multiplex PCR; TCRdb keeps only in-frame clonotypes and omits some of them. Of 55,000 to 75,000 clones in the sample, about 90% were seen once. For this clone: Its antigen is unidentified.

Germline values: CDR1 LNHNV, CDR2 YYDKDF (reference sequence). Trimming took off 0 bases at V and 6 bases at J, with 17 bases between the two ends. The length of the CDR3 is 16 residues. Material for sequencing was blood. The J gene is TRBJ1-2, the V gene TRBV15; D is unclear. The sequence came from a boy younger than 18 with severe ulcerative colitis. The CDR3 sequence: CATSREGIGIRNGYTF. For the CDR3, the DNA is TGTGCCACCAGCAGAGAGGGGATCGGGATCAGAAATGGCTACACCTTC.